The 5 T cell receptor beta chains below were found in one sample sequenced in a study of T-cell memory formation after mild COVID-19. TCRdb recomputed calls from the 5' RACE reads with MiXCR, one row per CDR3 protein. The data contain hundreds of thousands of distinct CDR3 sequences, roughly 25% of them seen just once; the ten biggest clones take up around 12%. Material: PBMCs or a T cell subset sorted from them (not recorded which). The receptors were gathered from an adult woman who had mild COVID-19 (a few samples of this study predate the infection). Cell type and time point are not known.

This clonotype showed up just a few times. The V gene is TRBV7-3, the J gene TRBJ2-1, with 16 bases aligning to TRBD2. Trimming cost V 6 bases and J 7 bases; bases outside gene matches: 6. Germline CDR1 reads SGHTA; CDR2 reads FQGTGA. The CDR3 is made up of 16 amino acids. The CDR3: CASSRMGLAGGNEQFF. CDR3 nucleotide sequence: TGTGCCAGCAGTCGGATGGGACTAGCGGGGGGGAATGAGCAGTTCTTC.

V gene TRBV29-1 combines with J gene TRBJ1-2, with D hard to call. Germline CDR1 SQVTM, CDR2 ANQGSEA. The CDR3 consists of 13 residues. V lost 4 bases, J lost 2 bases, and 11 bases lay in between. The CDR3 bases are TGCAGCGTTGTTCTTTGGGCGAACTATGGCTACACCTTC. It encodes CSVVLWANYGYTF. The full variable domain, with the rest looked up from reference TRBV29-1 and TRBJ1-2, is SAVISQKPSRDICQRGTSLTIQCQVDSQVTMMFWYRQQPGQSLTLIATANQGSEATYESGFVIDKFPISRPNLTFSTLTVSNMSPEDSSIYLCSVVLWANYGYTFGSGTRLTVV.

The chain employs TRBV20-1 and TRBJ2-7; 8 bases are shared with TRBD2. The CDR3 is 13 residues long. With 1 base clipped from V and 3 bases from J, the junction kept 2 bases outside the gene matches. Germline V gene data show CDR1 as DFQATT and CDR2 as SNEGSKA (reference sequence). The CDR3 is CSARGTSLYEQYF. CDR3 nucleotide sequence: TGCAGTGCTAGAGGGACTAGCCTCTACGAGCAGTACTTC.

This clonotype was seen more than once but under ten times. The V call is TRBV7-2, the J call TRBJ2-4; the D gene is possibly TRBD2 (6 bases). Germline values: CDR1 SGHTA, CDR2 FQGNSA. The CDR3 totals 13 residues. The germline V and J ends were trimmed by 5 bases and 7 bases, with 12 bases remaining between them. CDR3 DNA sequence: TGTGCCAGCAGCCCCGGGGGTAGGAACATTCAGTACTTC. The encoded protein is CASSPGGRNIQYF.

The chain combines TRBV9 with TRBJ2-3; D ambiguous. The V end was cut by 0 bases, the J end by 4 bases, with 9 bases between. Germline CDR1 is SGDLS and CDR2 is YYNGEE. CDR3 size: 14 residues. The CDR3: CASSVGVIPDTQYF. The CDR3 bases are TGTGCCAGCAGCGTAGGAGTCATCCCAGATACGCAGTATTTT.